A selection of T cell receptor beta chains follows, all from one sample in a study of TIL therapy for anti-PD-1-resistant metastatic lung cancer. Data came from immunoSEQ multiplex PCR; TCRdb stores just in-frame clones and leaves some out. The data contain tens of thousands of clones, more than 75% of them singletons. The sequencing used blood, collected at baseline. These receptors originate from a person between 25 and 80 years old with non-small cell lung cancer. Each CDR3 is given with its conserved first and last residue. The D gene is left open where the match is weak.

d_call j_call v_call cdr3_aa
. TRBJ2-2 TRBV5-1 CASSIQEQNTGELFF
TRBD2 TRBJ2-3 TRBV7-6 CASSWGLAGGLQDTQYF
TRBD2 TRBJ2-7 TRBV27 CASSFPVLTSGGITYEQYF
. TRBJ2-7 TRBV29-1 CSGRDNSYEQYF
. TRBJ2-3 TRBV5-1 CASSLEGQGSDTQYF
. TRBJ1-1 TRBV12-3/TRBV12-4 CASSHRMNTEAFF
. TRBJ1-1 TRBV7-3 CASSLTAQGEAFF
. TRBJ1-5 TRBV15 CATSRVVGVLDSNQPQHF
. TRBJ2-3 TRBV3-1/TRBV3-2 CASSPGSRPADTQYF
. TRBJ1-1 TRBV6-5 CASSPSGTGNTEAFF
. TRBJ2-7 TRBV11-1 CASSLVAGYEQYF
. TRBJ1-2 TRBV27 CASRPLRAIYGYTF
. TRBJ1-4 TRBV6-5 CASRNSVHNEKLFF
. TRBJ2-7 TRBV12-5 CASGAQQGIYSYEQYF
. TRBJ1-4 TRBV10-3 CAISGRVNEKLFF
. TRBJ2-7 TRBV4-2 CASSQEGRGADYEQYF
. TRBJ2-5 TRBV18 CASSPETQETQYF
. TRBJ1-5 TRBV6-5 CASSFQRDQPQHF
. TRBJ1-2 TRBV3-1/TRBV3-2 CASSQRQMNYGYTF
. TRBJ2-1 TRBV4-1 CASSQAPGQGNNEQFF
TRBD2 TRBJ2-7 TRBV11-2 CASRRLAGGYEQYF
. TRBJ1-1 TRBV14 CASSLDGRSTEAFF
. TRBJ1-5 TRBV19 CASRTTGESNQPQHF
TRBD1 TRBJ1-2 TRBV6-5 CASSYSDRGGGYTF
. TRBJ2-7 TRBV24-1 CATSDAQNGYYEQYF
. TRBJ1-2 TRBV12-3/TRBV12-4 CASSRTESYGYTF
. TRBJ2-2 TRBV19 CASSIGLTASGELFF
. TRBJ2-7 TRBV7-5 CVRSLLGQGAGEQYF
. TRBJ1-3 TRBV13 CASSLGGRRGSGNTIYF
. TRBJ1-5 TRBV28 CASSFSRAYNQPQHF
. TRBJ2-1 TRBV4-1 CASSQEEGTGISYNEQFF
. TRBJ2-1 TRBV9 CASSVASGTYNEQFF
. TRBJ1-1 TRBV7-2 CASSLSRQMNTEAFF
. TRBJ2-7 TRBV11-2 CASSLRAGTVEQYF
. TRBJ1-1 TRBV10-3 CAIRRSQLAEAFF
. TRBJ2-7 TRBV9 CASSVGQAASYEQYF
. TRBJ2-6 TRBV24-1 CATSDPGSGANVLTF